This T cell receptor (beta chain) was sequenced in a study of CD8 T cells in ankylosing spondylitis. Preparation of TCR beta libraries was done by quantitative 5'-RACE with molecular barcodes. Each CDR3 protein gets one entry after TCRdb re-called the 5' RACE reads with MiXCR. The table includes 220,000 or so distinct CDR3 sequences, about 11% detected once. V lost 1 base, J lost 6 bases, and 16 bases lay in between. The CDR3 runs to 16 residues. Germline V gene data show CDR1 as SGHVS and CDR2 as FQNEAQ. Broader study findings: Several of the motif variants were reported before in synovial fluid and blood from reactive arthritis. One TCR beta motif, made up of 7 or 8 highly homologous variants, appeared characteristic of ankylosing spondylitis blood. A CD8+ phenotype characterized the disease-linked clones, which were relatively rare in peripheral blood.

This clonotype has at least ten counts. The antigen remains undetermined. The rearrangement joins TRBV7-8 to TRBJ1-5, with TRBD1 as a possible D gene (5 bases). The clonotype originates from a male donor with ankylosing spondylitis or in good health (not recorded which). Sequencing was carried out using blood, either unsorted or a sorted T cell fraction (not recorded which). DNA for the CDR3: TGTGCCAGCAGCTTAGGGGGGGGAGATTGGATTCAGCCCCAGCATTTT. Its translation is CASSLGGGDWIQPQHF.